The rows below give T cell receptor beta chains drawn from one sample of a study of blood T cell repertoires in COVID-19. TCRdb keeps only in-frame clones here, not all; method: immunoSEQ multiplex PCR. The sample lists about 190,000 clones; about 77% were seen once. The sequencing input was peripheral blood. These receptors originate from a woman of 80 years or more with active or convalescent COVID-19. CDR3s include the opening cysteine and the closing phenylalanine or tryptophan. Each record gives: J gene, V gene, clone size, CDR3 protein. A row's size may be missing; if present it is once, few, many or a size class.

TRBJ1-5	TRBV2	NA	CASSRQDSNQPQHF
TRBJ1-2	TRBV2	NA	CASSQDRRPGGQNYGYTF
TRBJ1-6	TRBV2	NA	CASSGGRYNSPLHF
TRBJ2-5	TRBV5-1	once	CASSLMASEETQYF
TRBJ2-5	TRBV5-4	NA	CASSTPQEGQETQYF
TRBJ2-2	TRBV4-1	NA	CASSHKQGAWGTGELFF
TRBJ2-7	TRBV10-3	once	CAISPRTGLYEQYF
TRBJ2-3	TRBV9	NA	CASRKTSGPLRTDTQYF
TRBJ1-1	TRBV29-1	few	CSGSTGGSEAFF
TRBJ2-7	TRBV28	NA	CASHKLAEVYEQYF
TRBJ1-5	TRBV2	NA	CASSELVYSNQPQHF
TRBJ2-1	TRBV2	NA	CASSSDRGGYNEQFF
TRBJ2-7	TRBV28	NA	CASSPGTGKTPYEQYF
TRBJ1-2	TRBV27	NA	CASSYPGSHGYTF
TRBJ1-5	TRBV6-6	NA	CASSYVTANQPQHF
TRBJ1-4	TRBV28	NA	CASSSGQGSEKLFF
TRBJ1-2	TRBV5-4	NA	CASSLDWAQGYTF
TRBJ1-2	TRBV5-1	few	CASSLTGTGNDYGYTF
TRBJ2-1	TRBV6-1	NA	CASSEEVGGAYNEQFF
TRBJ2-1	TRBV5-4	NA	CASSSPFRGGYNEQFF
TRBJ2-3	TRBV7-9	NA	CASSQLSGGSTDTQYF
TRBJ1-4	TRBV7-2	NA	CASSYGQTRREKLFF
TRBJ1-5	TRBV2	NA	CASSEDRRQIGNQPQHF
TRBJ1-2	TRBV12-3/TRBV12-4	NA	CASSPDRVNGYTF
TRBJ2-3	TRBV6-6	NA	CASSSPGPTQYF
TRBJ1-1	TRBV5-4	NA	CASSFDRETEAFF
TRBJ2-3	TRBV5-4	NA	CASSLSDSVTDTQYF